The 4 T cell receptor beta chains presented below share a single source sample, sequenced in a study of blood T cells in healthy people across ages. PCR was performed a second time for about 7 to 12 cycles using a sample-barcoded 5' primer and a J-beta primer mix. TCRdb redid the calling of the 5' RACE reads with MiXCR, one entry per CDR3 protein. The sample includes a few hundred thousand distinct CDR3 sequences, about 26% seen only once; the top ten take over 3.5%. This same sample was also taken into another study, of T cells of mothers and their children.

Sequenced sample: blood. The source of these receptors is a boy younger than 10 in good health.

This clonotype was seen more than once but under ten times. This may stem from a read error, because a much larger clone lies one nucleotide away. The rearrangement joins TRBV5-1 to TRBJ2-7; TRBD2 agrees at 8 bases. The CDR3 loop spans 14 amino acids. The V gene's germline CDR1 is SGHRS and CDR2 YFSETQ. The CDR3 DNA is TGCGCCAGCAGTCGGGAGGGCCAGACCTACGGGCAGTACTTC. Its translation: CASSREGQTYGQYF.

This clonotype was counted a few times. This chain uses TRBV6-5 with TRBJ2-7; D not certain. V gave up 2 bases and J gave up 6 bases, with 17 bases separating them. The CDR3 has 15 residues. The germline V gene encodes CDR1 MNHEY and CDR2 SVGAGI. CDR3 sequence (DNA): TGTGCCAGCAGTTACCAGGACGGCGGTTCATCCGAGCAGTACTTC. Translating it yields CASSYQDGGSSEQYF.

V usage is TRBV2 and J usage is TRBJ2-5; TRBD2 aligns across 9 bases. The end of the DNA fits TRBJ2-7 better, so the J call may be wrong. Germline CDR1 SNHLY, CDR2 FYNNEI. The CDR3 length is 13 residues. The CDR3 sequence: CAFRRLAVYEQYF. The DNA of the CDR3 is TGTGCCTTCCGGCGACTAGCGGTCTACGAGCAGTACTTC.

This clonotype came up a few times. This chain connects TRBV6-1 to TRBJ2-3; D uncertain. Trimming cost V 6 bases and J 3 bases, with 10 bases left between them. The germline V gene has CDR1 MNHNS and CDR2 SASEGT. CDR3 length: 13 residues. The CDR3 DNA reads TGTGCCAGCAGGATCGACTCGACAGATACGCAGTATTTT. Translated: CASRIDSTDTQYF.